Listed here are 13 T cell receptor beta chains from one sample, sequenced in a study of cytomegalovirus exposure and HLA in healthy donors. PCR was performed using 60 Vbeta and 13 Jbeta primers. Assay: immunoSEQ multiplex PCR; the TCRdb copy retains only in-frame clones and omits some. The sample lists about 140,000 clones; approximately 83% were seen once. Sample: PBMCs. The receptors here all came from a man in his forties or fifties in good health and CMV-seropositive.

The chain uses TRBV7-6 and TRBJ2-7; 7 bases align to TRBD1. Unmatched junction bases numbered 9, after V lost 5 bases and J lost 2 bases. CDR1 is SGHVS, CDR2 FNYEAQ, per germline. The CDR3 contains 15 residues. DNA of the CDR3: TGTGCCAGCAGCACAGGGCAGGGGGTCCCCTACGAGCAGTACTTC. It yields the protein CASSTGQGVPYEQYF.

J is TRBJ1-2 and V is TRBV9; no reliable D call. The CDR3 has 13 residues. Trimming took 0 bases from V and 8 from J, leaving 11 bases between them. Germline CDR1 SGDLS, CDR2 YYNGEE. The CDR3 sequence: CASSVGREYGYTF. CDR3 DNA: TGTGCCAGCAGCGTAGGGAGGGAATACGGCTACACCTTC.

The rearrangement uses TRBV13 and TRBJ2-1; 8 bases agree with TRBD1. The germline V gene encodes CDR1 PRHDT and CDR2 FYEKMQ (reference sequence). The CDR3 contains 14 residues. With V trimmed by 6 bases and J by 11 bases, 12 bases remained unmatched. In DNA, the CDR3 is TGTGCCAGCAGTAATGGACAGGGTATTTTCCAGCAGTTCTTC. Its protein is CASSNGQGIFQQFF.

V usage is TRBV2 and J usage is TRBJ1-5; D gene uncertain. V shed 6 bases and J shed 9 bases, with 9 bases lying between them. The CDR3 has 11 residues. Germline V gives CDR1 SNHLY, CDR2 FYNNEI. As DNA, the CDR3 is TGTGCCAGCAGCCGTGGGAGGCCCCAGCATTTT. Amino acid sequence: CASSRGRPQHF.

The V call is TRBV29-1, the J call TRBJ1-2, with 8 bases identical to TRBD1. There are 12 residues in the CDR3. The junction had 1 base not matched to a gene; V was cut back by 1 base and J by 6 bases. CDR1 and CDR2 (germline): SQVTM, ANQGSEA. CDR3 coding DNA: TGCAGCGTTGAAGCAGGGGGCGATGGCTACACCTTC. Translation gives CSVEAGGDGYTF. Complete variable domain (other parts from reference TRBV29-1 and TRBJ1-2): SAVISQKPSRDICQRGTSLTIQCQVDSQVTMMFWYRQQPGQSLTLIATANQGSEATYESGFVIDKFPISRPNLTFSTLTVSNMSPEDSSIYLCSVEAGGDGYTFGSGTRLTVV.

This clone has only a few counts. The chain employs TRBV6-5 and TRBJ1-2; 7 nucleotides line up with TRBD1. Trimming took 2 bases from V and 8 from J; bases not matched to a gene: 5. The CDR3 has 13 amino acids. In germline, CDR1 is MNHEY, CDR2 SVGAGI. CDR3 sequence: CASSYNDRVGYTF. The CDR3 bases are TGTGCCAGCAGTTACAACGACAGGGTGGGCTACACCTTC.

This clone was seen more than once but under ten times. The DNA for the CDR3 is TGCGCCAGCAGCTTGGTCCAGGGAAGGTTCCTGACTTTC. Translation gives CASSLVQGRFLTF. V and J are TRBV5-1 and TRBJ2-6; D may be TRBD1 (5 bases). The CDR3 is 13 residues long. V was shortened by 0 bases and J by 14 bases, with 12 bases between the two germline ends. The germline V gene encodes CDR1 SGHRS and CDR2 YFSETQ. Complete variable domain (other parts from reference TRBV5-1 and TRBJ2-6): KAGVTQTPRYLIKTRGQQVTLSCSPISGHRSVSWYQQTPGQGLQFLFEYFSETQRNKGNFPGRFSGRQFSNSRSEMNVSTLELGDSALYLCASSLVQGRFLTFGAGSRLTVL.

This clone was seen a few times. The J gene is TRBJ2-7, the V gene TRBV11-3, with D possibly being TRBD1 (5 bases). In germline, CDR1 is SGHNT, CDR2 YENEEA. This CDR3 contains 11 residues. V lost 7 bases and J 3 bases, leaving 7 bases between the germline ends. The chain's CDR3 is CASNQGYEQYF. The CDR3, as DNA: TGTGCCAGCAACCAGGGCTACGAGCAGTACTTC.

The CDR3 loop reads CASSPTSGAKEQYF. CDR3 DNA sequence: TGTGCCAGCAGCCCAACTTCGGGAGCTAAGGAGCAGTACTTC. This chain joins TRBV16 and TRBJ2-7; D might be TRBD2 (6 bases). V shed 4 bases and J shed 7 bases, with 17 bases lying between them. There are 14 residues in the CDR3. The germline V gene encodes CDR1 KGHSY and CDR2 FQNENV.

This chain uses TRBV5-5 with TRBJ2-1, with 8 nucleotides matching TRBD1. Germline V CDR1 and CDR2: SGHKS, YYEKEE (reference sequence). After removal of 4 bases from V and 0 bases from J, the junction contained 3 bases not matched to a gene. This CDR3 spans 15 amino acids. The CDR3 DNA reads as TGTGCCAGCAGCGTCCAGGGGGCCTCCTACAATGAGCAGTTCTTC. As protein: CASSVQGASYNEQFF.

The chain recombines TRBV29-1 with TRBJ1-1; perhaps TRBD1 as D (6 bases). CDR1 is SQVTM and CDR2 is ANQGSEA in the germline V gene. Deletions cut 8 bases from V and 5 bases from J, with 15 bases between. The CDR3 has 12 residues. CDR3: CSHDVGGTEAFF. DNA of the CDR3: TGCAGCCATGATGTAGGGGGAACTGAAGCTTTCTTT.

The chain employs TRBV5-1 and TRBJ1-2, with D possibly being TRBD1 (5 bases). Germline V CDR1 and CDR2: SGHRS, YFSETQ. The CDR3 covers 15 residues. The germline V and J ends were trimmed by 0 bases and 3 bases, with 12 bases remaining between them. CDR3 nucleotides: TGCGCCAGCAGCTTGGTCGGCAGGGTTGACTATGGCTACACCTTC. Translating it yields CASSLVGRVDYGYTF.

This rearrangement joins TRBV7-9 to TRBJ2-5; D is perhaps TRBD1 (6 bases). Germline CDR1 reads SEHNR; CDR2 reads FQNEAQ (reference sequence). The CDR3 sequence is 15 residues long. Trimming removed 5 bases from V and 7 bases from J, with 20 bases in between. The CDR3 here is CASSQGWEGPGTQYF. In nucleotides, the CDR3 is TGTGCCAGCAGCCAGGGGTGGGAAGGGCCGGGGACCCAGTACTTC.